Reported below is one TCR beta chain. Since a much larger clone is just one base distant, this may be a read error. This entry belongs to a study of T-cell reconstitution after alpha-beta-depleted transplantation in children. For TCRbeta, the library was prepared with unique molecular identifiers. TCRdb reanalysed the PCR reads using MiXCR and keeps one entry per CDR3 protein. The data show fewer than 95,000 distinct CDR3 sequences, roughly an eighth seen once. The clonotype originates from a human donor who donated a stem cell graft to a child with inherited bone marrow failure. The sequencing used PBMCs from the stem cell graft donor, collected from the stem cell graft.

The CDR3 loop is CSAYPGGPTEQFF. Written as DNA, the CDR3 is TGCAGTGCCTACCCAGGAGGGCCCACTGAGCAGTTCTTC. The rearrangement links TRBV20-1 to TRBJ2-1; tentatively, D is TRBD2 (6 bases). CDR1 DFQATT and CDR2 SNEGSKA come from the germline V gene (reference sequence). The V end was cut by 6 bases, the J end by 9 bases, with 18 bases between. This CDR3 region has 13 residues.